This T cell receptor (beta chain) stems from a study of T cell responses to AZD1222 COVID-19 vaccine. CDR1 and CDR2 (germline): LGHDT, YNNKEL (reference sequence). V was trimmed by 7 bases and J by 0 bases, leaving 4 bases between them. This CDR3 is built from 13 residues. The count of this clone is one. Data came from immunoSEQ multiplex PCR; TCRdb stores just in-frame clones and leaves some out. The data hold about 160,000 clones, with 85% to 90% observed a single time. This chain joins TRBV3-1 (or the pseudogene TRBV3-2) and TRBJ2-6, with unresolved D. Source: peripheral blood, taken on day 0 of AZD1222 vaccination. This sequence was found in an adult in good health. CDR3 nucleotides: TGTGCCAGCACCTCCTCTGGGGCCAACGTCCTGACTTTC. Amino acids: CASTSSGANVLTF.